This T cell receptor (beta chain) emerged from a study of Ad26.COV2.S vaccination and SARS-CoV-2 variants. As for this clone: Its antigen is unidentified.

General study results and limits: Marked by substantial breadth, spike-specific CD8+ and CD4+ T cell responses were reportedly seen after vaccination. Recipients of vaccine and of placebo showed similar breadth of their non-spike TCR repertoires.

The table came from immunoSEQ multiplex PCR; TCRdb's copy has only in-frame clones and leaves some out. The sample includes hundreds of thousands of clones, 80% to 90% of them seen just once. The treatment is: some 20 received Ad26.COV2.S at low or high dose, single or two shots; roughly five received placebo; per-sample allocation not given. Sampling took place 63 days after the first vaccine or placebo injection. An Ad26 vector that expressed Wuhan-strain SARS-CoV-2 spike constituted the vaccine. The CDR3 spans 16 residues. Per germline, CDR1 MNHEY and CDR2 SMNVEV (reference sequence). Trimming took off 2 bases at V and 1 base at J, with 12 bases between the two ends.

The genes are TRBV27 and TRBJ1-5; D is uncertain. This sample comprised peripheral blood, obtained in a trial of Ad26.COV2.S vaccine versus placebo. The TCR comes from a person between 18 and 65 years old who received the Ad26.COV2.S COVID-19 vaccine or a placebo. The CDR3 DNA reads TGTGCCAGCAGTTTAACGGGCCGTGGGAGCAATCAGCCCCAGCATTTT. Translated, it gives CASSLTGRGSNQPQHF.